A selection of T cell receptor beta chains follows, all from one sample in a study of T cell repertoires in cytomegalovirus infection. The antigens of these receptors remain unknown. One entry per CDR3 protein, called by TCRdb with MiXCR from the reads. The sample yields some 560,000 distinct CDR3 sequences, about 40% seen once. This specimen was cultured PBMCs, taken from culture after CMV antigen stimulation. These receptors all stem from a human donor in good health (CMV status not recorded). Some clones in this sample may be carry-over from other donors' samples. Both conserved end residues are part of each CDR3.

J gene | V gene | CDR3 protein
TRBJ1-6 | TRBV2 | CASSVRTNYSPLHF
TRBJ2-7 | TRBV11-2 | CASSRGSSSYEQYF
TRBJ2-7 | TRBV19 | CASSIGVGRGVWEQYF
TRBJ2-1 | TRBV4-3 | CASSQGRDNEQFF
TRBJ1-1 | TRBV7-2 | CASSSTQGVSTEAFF
TRBJ2-5 | TRBV28 | CASRDSLRETQYF
TRBJ2-5 | TRBV5-1 | CASSLGGPRGQETQYF
TRBJ2-7 | TRBV7-8 | CASSRDRVGLYEQYF
TRBJ2-5 | TRBV7-7 | CASSLNRLAGEETQYF
TRBJ2-7 | TRBV7-2 | CASSLAHSSYEQYF
TRBJ2-2 | TRBV6-1 | CASSDSYTGELFLFRELFF
TRBJ2-1 | TRBV11-2 | CASSLGPQQTYNEQFF
TRBJ2-1 | TRBV12-3/TRBV12-4 | CASRGTEDEQFF
TRBJ1-3 | TRBV6-5 | CASSERRLNTIYF
TRBJ2-7 | TRBV6-5 | CASSYAYRSGTDIAEQYF
TRBJ2-7 | TRBV7-2 | CASSPNRAGGSSYEQYF
TRBJ2-1 | TRBV7-2 | CASSLALGGIALGFF
TRBJ2-7 | TRBV12-3/TRBV12-4 | CTSSLRQGKQYF
TRBJ2-6 | TRBV5-1 | CASTSRGTASGANVLTF
TRBJ2-7 | TRBV20-1 | CSAREGTATYEQYF
TRBJ2-1 | TRBV5-4 | CASSLGGLGTATYNEQFF
TRBJ2-5 | TRBV7-2 | CASSPRLAGPQETQYF
TRBJ2-7 | TRBV20-1 | CSAIPWGTDEQYF
TRBJ2-7 | TRBV12-3/TRBV12-4 | CASSYPGTTQYF
TRBJ2-7 | TRBV7-9 | CASSLEVAGAYEQYF
TRBJ2-1 | TRBV19 | CASRNRDRAGDNEQFF
TRBJ2-3 | TRBV18 | CASSPPRGADTQYF
TRBJ2-2 | TRBV20-1 | CSARGAGPGELFF
TRBJ1-5 | TRBV6-5 | CASSVLGGQPQHF
TRBJ1-2 | TRBV6-4 | CASSDGGEGYCYGYTF
TRBJ2-7 | TRBV7-2 | CASSFALSGKGEQYF
TRBJ1-4 | TRBV7-9 | CASSPDRGLLEKLFF
TRBJ2-1 | TRBV7-2 | CASSLERGGEQFF
TRBJ1-1 | TRBV4-2 | CASSQGPYTEAFF
TRBJ2-1 | TRBV6-2/TRBV6-3 | CASSPPGGQGVVEQFF
TRBJ2-7 | TRBV7-2 | CASSQSGDSYEQYF
TRBJ2-6 | TRBV7-3 | CASSLTFGANVLTF